This T cell receptor beta chain originates from a study of shared clonotypes between healthy human individuals (dated by TCRdb to between 2020 and 2021). Regarding the complete study: Two women and a few men aged 18 to 49 years were included in the cohort. Different laboratories and diverse techniques were used to prepare libraries and sequence TCR repertoires, to increase sequencing depth and limit assay-specific biases. For each donor, three plates each were used for CD4 naive and CD4 memory, two plates were used for CD8 naive, and one plate was used for CD8 memory. The study deeply sequenced blood TCR repertoires of five healthy adults to estimate repertoire size and the extent of clonotype sharing between individuals. Per donor, leukapheresis produced somewhere between about 0.94 and 9 billion PBMCs. What the authors observed across the whole study: Naive subsets generally had larger estimated clonotype richness than memory subsets did. Sampling was restricted to blood, and TCR repertoires in tissue are likely to differ from TCR repertoires in blood. Higher generation probabilities were observed for clonotypes shared by all four sorted-subset donors than for non-shared clonotypes. Because the study included only a small number of donors, the genetic and exposure-history diversity represented was limited. Pairwise subsampling led to the expectation that sequencing depth would affect the degree of clonotype sharing among donors. Even with the large sequencing depth, rarefaction of the sorted-subset datasets indicated that sequencing was incomplete. Across a handful of donors, around 5% of naive CD4, roughly 3.5% of naive CD8, approximately 2.5% of memory CD4, and under 0.45% of memory CD8 clonotypes were shared.

In the case of this clone: It has no known antigen specificity. One base away there is no much larger clone; base qualities are not given.

TCR CDR3 regions were amplified from genomic DNA by multiplex PCR using the deep immunoSEQ assay. Extracted genomic DNA from each cell subset was spread evenly across all wells of several immunoSEQ 96-well plates, with each plate serving as a replicate. For sorted subsets, 200 ng of genomic DNA, equivalent to some 30,000 T cell genomes, went into each replicate PCR. Purified libraries were measured with a Qubit 3.0 fluorometer, size-checked on a Bioanalyzer 2100, and measured again with the KAPA Library Quantification kit. Every immunoSEQ 96-well plate was sequenced on a dedicated single-read 150-cycle Illumina NextSeq 550 flow cell. As for the original processing: Because the immunoSEQ output included only junctional sequences and no quality scores, the filtering could not be the same as the filtering used for full-length reads. To assign V/J genes and CDR3, sequences were annotated using PyIR, a Python wrapper for IgBLAST v1.9, with IMGT germline references. Reads with weak V/J assignments (E-value above 1e-6), missing CDR3, stop codons, out-of-frame junctions, or ambiguous translated residues were removed. A V3J clonotype was defined by an identical inferred V gene, J gene, and CDR3 amino acid sequence. The percentage overlap between two repertoires was calculated by dividing the number of shared unique clonotypes by the size of the smaller repertoire. Repertoire richness was assessed with RTK rarefaction, the Chao1 estimator, and Recon v2.1 estimates of unobserved clonotypes. Generation probabilities were computed with OLGA for all TCRbeta clonotypes obtained by the gDNA method from several donors. TCRdb limited this immuneACCESS table to in-frame rearrangements with V and J called. A share of clones is missing; checked studies link under half to unresolved V genes, and the rest is unexplained. The V and J calls and the clone size are those of that table, but D and trimming were determined from the DNA. Present in this sample are under 1,900,000 clones, approximately 98.5% of which were seen just once. The top ten hold roughly 0.35% of the sample.

Healthy HIV-negative adults with no recently reported acute infections or vaccinations were included as donors. Only Caucasian adults living in Nashville, Tennessee, USA were represented among the donors. CD4+ T cells were enriched by magnetic negative selection, after which naive cells were positively selected on CD45RA and the negative fraction was taken as the memory subset. After blood collection by leukapheresis, PBMCs were isolated using Ficoll-Histopaque density gradient centrifugation and then cryopreserved in the vapor phase of liquid nitrogen. Purity and quantity of every magnetically sorted T cell population were checked by analytical flow cytometry. Genomic DNA was isolated from every sorted fraction and measured by UV absorbance on a Nanodrop 2000c. The material sequenced was naive CD4+ T cells sorted from blood. The cell subset or site label of this sample denotes: CD45RA+ positively selected. The TCR originated in a man younger than 45 in good health.

The base sequence is TGTGCCAGCAGTTACCCGGACAGGGGGAGGAGTGAAGCTTTCTTT. Translated, this is CASSYPDRGRSEAFF. The V and J genes are TRBV6-5 and TRBJ1-1; TRBD1 fits 10 bases in the junction. From the germline V gene, CDR1 is MNHEY and CDR2 is SVGAGI. The CDR3 covers 15 residues, taking in both the cysteine and the phenylalanine. The sequence is cut down to CDR3 DNA, 45 bases in frame from base 1. Ends trimmed: V by 2 bases, J by 7 bases; bases unmatched to a gene: 7.